These 5 T cell receptor beta chains were all obtained from the same sample, sequenced in a study of blood T cell repertoires in COVID-19. Repertoires were generated with immunoSEQ multiplex PCR, while TCRdb's copy carries only in-frame clones and drops some. The repertoire has about 42,000 clones, 85% to 90% of them found once; the top ten carry approximately 59%. The sequencing input was peripheral blood. These receptors were obtained from a man aged 65 to 79 with acute or convalescent COVID-19.

The V and J genes are TRBV6-2 or TRBV6-3 and TRBJ2-1, with D tentatively TRBD2 (6 bases). This CDR3 is 16 amino acids long. V gave up 5 bases and J gave up 10 bases, with 24 bases separating them. Germline V CDR1 and CDR2: MNHEY, SVGEGT. CDR3 sequence: CASSNPVVGGNREQFF. The CDR3 DNA reads as TGTGCCAGCAGTAACCCCGTAGTGGGGGGAAATCGGGAGCAGTTCTTC.

The rearrangement links TRBV2 to TRBJ1-2, with D uncertain. Germline V gene sequence: CDR1 SNHLY, CDR2 FYNNEI. V lost 3 bases, J lost 0 bases, and 8 bases lay in between. This CDR3 comprises 14 residues. The DNA of the CDR3 is TGTGCCAGCAGTGACCAGGAAGCTAACTATGGCTACACCTTC. Encoded protein: CASSDQEANYGYTF.

The rearrangement uses TRBV6-2 or TRBV6-3 and TRBJ1-2; 7 nucleotides align to TRBD1. This CDR3 is 16 amino acids long. The J segment lost 5 bases and the V segment lost 2 bases, leaving 11 bases of the junction unmatched. Germline V lookup: CDR1 MNHEY, CDR2 SVGEGT. The CDR3 here is CASSYTRQGRSYGYTF. As DNA, the CDR3 is TGTGCCAGCAGTTACACTCGACAGGGACGTTCGTATGGCTACACCTTC.

The chain links TRBV18 to TRBJ2-2; 8 bases are a match to TRBD1. Germline CDR1 reads KGHSH; CDR2 reads LQKENI. The CDR3 length is 16 residues. J was trimmed by 2 bases and V by 0 bases; bases with no gene match: 2. CDR3 sequence reads: CASSPPGQGNTGELFF. The CDR3 bases are TGTGCCAGCTCACCACCCGGACAGGGAAACACCGGGGAGCTGTTTTTT. The variable domain in full, completed from reference TRBV18 and TRBJ2-2, reads NAGVMQNPRHLVRRRGQEARLRCSPMKGHSHVYWYRQLPEEGLKFMVYLQKENIIDESGMPKERFSAEFPKEGPSILRIQQVVRGDSAAYFCASSPPGQGNTGELFFGEGSRLTVL.

The chain recombines TRBV7-2 with TRBJ2-3, with D perhaps TRBD2 (7 bases). The V and J ends lost 6 bases and 1 base respectively, with 11 bases between them. This CDR3 spans 14 amino acids. CDR1 SGHTA and CDR2 FQGNSA come from the germline V gene. Here the CDR3 DNA reads TGTGCCAGCAGGAGGGGGGGAGGCACAGATACGCAGTATTTT. This gives the protein CASRRGGGTDTQYF.